The 13 T cell receptor beta chains presented below share a single source sample, sequenced in a study of identical twins. TCRdb reanalysed the 5' RACE reads using MiXCR and keeps one entry per CDR3 protein. The table shows around 250,000 distinct CDR3 sequences, with roughly 12% occurring only once. This same sample was also part of a study on yellow fever vaccine responses in identical twins.

The source material was memory (CD45RO+) T cells sorted from blood. All receptors come from a woman aged 18-30 years in good health.

The chain combines TRBV3-1 with TRBJ2-3; 10 bases line up with TRBD2. Germline V gives CDR1 LGHDT, CDR2 YNNKEL (reference sequence). V lost 1 base to trimming and J lost 5 bases; unmatched junction nucleotides: 6. The CDR3 spans 16 residues. The CDR3 here is CASSQGLAGEGDTQYF. The CDR3 DNA reads as TGTGCCAGCAGCCAAGGTCTAGCGGGAGAGGGAGATACGCAGTATTTT.

In its sample, this clonotype was seen many times. V and J are TRBV28 and TRBJ2-1, with D hard to call. Germline values: CDR1 MDHEN, CDR2 SYDVKM. The germline V and J ends were trimmed by 6 bases and 6 bases, with 3 bases remaining between them. The CDR3 extends over 10 amino acids. In DNA form, the CDR3 reads TGTGCCAGCAGATCCAATGAGCAGTTCTTC. Translation: CASRSNEQFF. Using reference TRBV28 and TRBJ2-1 for the parts outside the CDR3, the full variable domain is DVKVTQSSRYLVKRTGEKVFLECVQDMDHENMFWYRQDPGLGLRLIYFSYDVKMKEKGDIPEGYSVSREKKERFSLILESASTNQTSMYLCASRSNEQFFGPGTRLTVL.

The CDR3 is CASSLEGRSMNTEAFF. Here the CDR3 DNA reads TGTGCCAGCAGCTTAGAGGGCAGGTCCATGAACACTGAAGCTTTCTTT. This chain uses TRBV7-9 with TRBJ1-1; D is uncertain. Trimming took 1 base from V and 0 from J, leaving 12 bases between them. The germline CDR1 and CDR2 sequences are SEHNR and FQNEAQ (reference sequence). This CDR3 contains 16 residues.

This clonotype appeared a few times. DNA for the CDR3: TGTGCCAGCAGCTTACCGACGGACTACGAGCAGTACTTC. It is translated as CASSLPTDYEQYF. The rearrangement links TRBV7-2 to TRBJ2-7; D is unclear. The CDR3 has 13 amino acids. Germline CDR1 reads SGHTA; CDR2 reads FQGNSA. Trimming cost V 2 bases and J 3 bases, with 8 bases left between them.

This clonotype has more than one count but fewer than ten. The chain joins TRBV20-1 to TRBJ2-5; 13 bases agree with TRBD2. This CDR3 is built from 15 residues. Germline V gene lookup returns CDR1 DFQATT and CDR2 SNEGSKA (reference sequence). J lost 4 bases, V lost 6 bases, and 8 bases had no gene match. CDR3 nucleotide sequence: TGCAGTGCCTTCCGACTAGCGGGAGGAGGAGAGACCCAGTACTTC. The encoded protein is CSAFRLAGGGETQYF.

The V gene is TRBV11-2, the J gene TRBJ2-1; D possibly uses TRBD1 or TRBD2 (5 bases each). Germline lookup yields CDR1 SGHAT and CDR2 FQNNGV. V dropped 5 bases and J dropped 0 bases, with 23 bases sitting between them. The CDR3 consists of 19 residues. The CDR3 region has the DNA TGTGCCAGCAGCAAGCCCATTGCAGGGTTGGGGAGCTCCTACAATGAGCAGTTCTTC. Translation: CASSKPIAGLGSSYNEQFF.

This clonotype was observed many times. The DNA for the CDR3 is TGTGCCATCAGTGGAGCTAGCGAAGAGCAGTTCTTC. Amino acid sequence: CAISGASEEQFF. The V call is TRBV10-3, the J call TRBJ2-1, with TRBD2 as a possible D gene (6 bases). Germline V gives CDR1 ENHRY, CDR2 SYGVKD. This CDR3 spans 12 amino acids. Trimming took off 4 bases at V and 10 bases at J, with 11 bases between the two ends.

This clonotype was picked up a small number of times. V and J are TRBV30 and TRBJ2-5, with D possibly being TRBD1 (5 bases). Germline V gives CDR1 GTSNPN, CDR2 SVGIG (reference sequence). Trimming took off 2 bases at V and 5 bases at J, with 18 bases between the two ends. The CDR3 spans 15 residues. This CDR3 reads CAWSLGRRGPETQYF. DNA for the CDR3: TGTGCCTGGAGTCTAGGCCGAAGGGGTCCGGAGACCCAGTACTTC.

This clonotype was seen only a few times. This chain joins TRBV30 and TRBJ1-1; D unresolved. This CDR3 has 11 residues. V shed 6 bases and J shed 6 bases, with 11 bases lying between them. CDR1 and CDR2 from the germline V gene are GTSNPN and SVGIG (reference sequence). The CDR3 sequence: CACNRRAEAFF. In DNA, the CDR3 is TGTGCCTGTAACAGAAGGGCTGAAGCTTTCTTT.

The table lists this clonotype with many counts. The CDR3 sequence: CSVEMRDIQYF. The DNA of the CDR3 is TGCAGCGTTGAGATGAGGGACATTCAGTACTTC. The V and J genes are TRBV29-1 and TRBJ2-4; D possibly corresponds to TRBD2 (5 bases). Per the germline V gene, CDR1 is SQVTM and CDR2 is ANQGSEA. Trimming took off 3 bases at V and 8 bases at J, with 8 bases between the two ends. The CDR3 loop spans 11 amino acids.

This clonotype occurred a few times. V and J are TRBV4-1 and TRBJ2-7; possible D gene TRBD2, 5 bases. Germline V gene lookup returns CDR1 MGHRA and CDR2 YSYEKL. The CDR3 consists of 13 residues. V was clipped by 2 bases and J by 3 bases, with 8 bases between them. The DNA of the CDR3 is TGCGCCAGCAGCCAAATAGAGGGCTACGAGCAGTACTTC. This encodes CASSQIEGYEQYF.

The CDR3 sequence: CASSQERTSGWETQYF. As DNA, the CDR3 is TGTGCCAGCAGCCAAGAAAGGACTAGCGGATGGGAGACCCAGTACTTC. The chain joins TRBV4-2 to TRBJ2-5, with 10 bases aligning to TRBD2. Germline V gene sequence: CDR1 LGHNA, CDR2 YNFKEQ. This CDR3 is built from 16 residues. Germline trimming cut 0 bases from V and 5 bases from J; bases unmatched to any gene: 6.

This clonotype was seen more than once but under ten times. The chain is built from TRBV5-1 and TRBJ2-1; 9 positions match TRBD2. V shed 0 bases, J shed 6 bases, and the junction held 7 bases outside the gene matches. From germline, CDR1 is SGHRS and CDR2 YFSETQ. CDR3 length equals 16 residues. The CDR3 protein is CASSLAVRGGSNEQFF. The CDR3 DNA reads TGCGCCAGCAGCTTGGCCGTGCGGGGGGGTAGCAATGAGCAGTTCTTC. Filled out from reference TRBV5-1 and TRBJ2-1, the complete variable domain reads KAGVTQTPRYLIKTRGQQVTLSCSPISGHRSVSWYQQTPGQGLQFLFEYFSETQRNKGNFPGRFSGRQFSNSRSEMNVSTLELGDSALYLCASSLAVRGGSNEQFFGPGTRLTVL.